These 2 T cell receptor beta chains were sequenced from one sample in a study of blood T cell repertoires in COVID-19. Assay: immunoSEQ multiplex PCR; the TCRdb copy retains only in-frame clones and omits some. This table has around 100,000 clones, more than 75% appearing once. The sequencing sample was made of peripheral blood. The source is a man aged 40-49 years with acute or convalescent COVID-19.

The genes are TRBV7-8 and TRBJ2-7; 12 bases line up with TRBD2. Germline loops: CDR1 SGHVS, CDR2 FQNEAQ. V shed 5 bases, J shed 5 bases, and the junction held 10 bases outside the gene matches. The CDR3 extends over 16 amino acids. CDR3 sequence (DNA): TGTGCCAGCAGCACCCGAGGACTAGCGGGGCCAGACGAGCAGTACTTC. Its translation is CASSTRGLAGPDEQYF.

The chain is built from TRBV3-1 (or the pseudogene TRBV3-2) and TRBJ2-7, with TRBD2 matching over 14 bases. Germline V CDR1 and CDR2: LGHDT, YNNKEL (reference sequence). This CDR3 is built from 18 residues. The V and J ends lost 4 bases and 3 bases, in that order; junction bases with no gene match: 11. The DNA of the CDR3 is TGTGCCAGCAGCCGCTTGGGACTAGCGGGAGAGGGGGGCTACGAGCAGTACTTC. Protein product: CASSRLGLAGEGGYEQYF.